The clone carrying this TCR beta chain was observed a handful of times. The antigen remains unidentified. Other DNA sequences in this sample translate to the same CDR3. These data are taken from a study of beta chain features in type 1 diabetes. Notes on the study in general: In every one of the four CD4+ subsets, TCRB CDR3s were moderately but significantly shorter in Type 1 diabetes patients.

J lost 4 bases, V lost 3 bases, and 6 bases had no gene match. The germline V gene encodes CDR1 MNHEY and CDR2 SMNVEV (reference sequence). This CDR3 region has 15 residues. Sequencing targeted expressed TCRB transcripts, as all isolated RNA had been reverse transcribed. The assay was immunoSEQ multiplex PCR, and TCRdb's table has in-frame clones only and misses some. The sample holds about 180,000 clones, 10% to 15% seen once. The receptor's source is a woman under 30 in good health. The sequencing input was central memory CD4+ T cells from blood. V gene TRBV27 combines with J gene TRBJ2-7, with 10 bases fitting TRBD2. The CDR3, as DNA: TGTGCCAGCAGTTTGCAACTAGCGGGACCTTACGAGCAGTACTTC. Translation gives CASSLQLAGPYEQYF.